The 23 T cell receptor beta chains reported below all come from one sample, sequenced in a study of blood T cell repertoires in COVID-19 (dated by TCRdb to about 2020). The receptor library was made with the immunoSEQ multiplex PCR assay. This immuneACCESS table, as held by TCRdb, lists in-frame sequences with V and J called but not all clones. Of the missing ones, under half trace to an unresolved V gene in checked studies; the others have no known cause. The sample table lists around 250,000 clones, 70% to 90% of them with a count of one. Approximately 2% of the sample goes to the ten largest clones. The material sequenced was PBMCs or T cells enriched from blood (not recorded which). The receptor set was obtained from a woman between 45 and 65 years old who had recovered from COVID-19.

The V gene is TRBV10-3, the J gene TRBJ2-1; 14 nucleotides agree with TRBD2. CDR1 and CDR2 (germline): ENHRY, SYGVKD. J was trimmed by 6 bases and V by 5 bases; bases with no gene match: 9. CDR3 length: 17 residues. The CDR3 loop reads CAISPTSGRAQFNEQFF. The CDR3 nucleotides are TGTGCCATCAGTCCGACTAGCGGGAGGGCCCAGTTCAATGAGCAGTTCTTC.

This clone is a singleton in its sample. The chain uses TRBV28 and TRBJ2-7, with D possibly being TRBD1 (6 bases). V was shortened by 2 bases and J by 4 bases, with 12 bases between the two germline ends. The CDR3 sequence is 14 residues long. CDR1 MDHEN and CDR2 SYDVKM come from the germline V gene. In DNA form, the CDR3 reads TGTGCCAGCAGTTTAGGTGTGAGGGGGTACGAGCAGTACTTC. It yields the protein CASSLGVRGYEQYF.

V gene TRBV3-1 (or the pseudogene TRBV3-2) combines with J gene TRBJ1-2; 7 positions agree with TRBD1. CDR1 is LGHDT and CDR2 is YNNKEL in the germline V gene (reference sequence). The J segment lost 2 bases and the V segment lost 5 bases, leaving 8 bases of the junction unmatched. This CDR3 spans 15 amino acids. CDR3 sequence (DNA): TGTGCCAGCAGCACCGGGACAGCCAAGAACTATGGCTACACCTTC. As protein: CASSTGTAKNYGYTF.

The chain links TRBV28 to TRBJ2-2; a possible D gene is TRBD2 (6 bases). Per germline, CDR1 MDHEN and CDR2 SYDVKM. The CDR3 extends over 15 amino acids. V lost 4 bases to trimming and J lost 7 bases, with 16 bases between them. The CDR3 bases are TGTGCCAGCAGTTCCACTAGGAGGGCCAACGGGGAGCTGTTTTTT. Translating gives CASSSTRRANGELFF.

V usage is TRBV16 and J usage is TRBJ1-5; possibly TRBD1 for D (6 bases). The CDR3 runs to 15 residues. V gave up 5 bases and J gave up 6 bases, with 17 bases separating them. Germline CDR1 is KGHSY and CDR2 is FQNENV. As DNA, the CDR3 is TGTGCCAGCAGCTCCCGTACAGGGTTAGGTCAGCCCCAGCATTTT. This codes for CASSSRTGLGQPQHF.

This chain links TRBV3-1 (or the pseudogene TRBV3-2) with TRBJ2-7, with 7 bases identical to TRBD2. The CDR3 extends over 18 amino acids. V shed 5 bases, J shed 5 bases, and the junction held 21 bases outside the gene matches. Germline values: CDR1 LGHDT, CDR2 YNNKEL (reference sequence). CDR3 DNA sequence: TGTGCCAGCAGCAATGCCGGGTCGGCTAGCGGCTTACCCCACGAGCAGTACTTC. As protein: CASSNAGSASGLPHEQYF.

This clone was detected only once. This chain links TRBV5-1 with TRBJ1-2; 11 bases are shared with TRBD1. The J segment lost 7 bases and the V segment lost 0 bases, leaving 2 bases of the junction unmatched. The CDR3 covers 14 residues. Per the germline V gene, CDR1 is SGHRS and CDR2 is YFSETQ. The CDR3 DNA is TGCGCCAGCAGCTTGGGGACAGGGGGCTCTGGCTACACCTTC. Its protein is CASSLGTGGSGYTF.

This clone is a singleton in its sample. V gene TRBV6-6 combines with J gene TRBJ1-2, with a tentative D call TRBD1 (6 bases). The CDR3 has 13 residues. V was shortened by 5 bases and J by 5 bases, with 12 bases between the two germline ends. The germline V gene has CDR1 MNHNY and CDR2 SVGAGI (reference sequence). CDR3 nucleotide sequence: TGTGCCAGCAGTACTGGGGGCGGTTATGGCTACACCTTC. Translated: CASSTGGGYGYTF.

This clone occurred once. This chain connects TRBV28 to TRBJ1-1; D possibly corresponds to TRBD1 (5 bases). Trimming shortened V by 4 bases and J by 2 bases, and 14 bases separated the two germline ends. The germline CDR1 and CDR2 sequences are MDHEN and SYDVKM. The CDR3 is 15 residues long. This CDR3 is CASSYTRVRNTEAFF. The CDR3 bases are TGTGCCAGCAGTTACACCAGGGTTAGAAACACTGAAGCTTTCTTT.

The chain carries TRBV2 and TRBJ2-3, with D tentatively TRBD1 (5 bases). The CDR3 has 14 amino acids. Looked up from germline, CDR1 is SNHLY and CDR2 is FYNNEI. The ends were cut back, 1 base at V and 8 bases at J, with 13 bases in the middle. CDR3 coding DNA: TGTGCCAGCAGTGAAGGGCAGGGATACGGTACGCAGTATTTT. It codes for CASSEGQGYGTQYF.

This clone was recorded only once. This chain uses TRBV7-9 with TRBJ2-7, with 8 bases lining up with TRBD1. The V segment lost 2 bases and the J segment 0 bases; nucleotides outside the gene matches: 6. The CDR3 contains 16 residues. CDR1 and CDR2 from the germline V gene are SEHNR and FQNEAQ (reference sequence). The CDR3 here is CASSLFYGTGSYEQYF. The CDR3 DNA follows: TGTGCCAGCAGCTTATTCTATGGGACAGGCTCCTACGAGCAGTACTTC.

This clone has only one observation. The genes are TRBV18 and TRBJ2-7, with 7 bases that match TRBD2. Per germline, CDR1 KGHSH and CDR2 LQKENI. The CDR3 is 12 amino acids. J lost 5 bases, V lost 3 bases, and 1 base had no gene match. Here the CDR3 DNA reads TGTGCCAGCTCACCCAGCGGGAACGAGCAGTACTTC. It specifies CASSPSGNEQYF.

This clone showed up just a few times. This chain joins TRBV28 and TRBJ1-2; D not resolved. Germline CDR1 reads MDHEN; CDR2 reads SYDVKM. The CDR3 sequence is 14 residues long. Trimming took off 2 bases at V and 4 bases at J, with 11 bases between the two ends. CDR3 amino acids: CASSLGQSGYGYTF. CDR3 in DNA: TGTGCCAGCAGTTTAGGGCAATCCGGCTATGGCTACACCTTC.

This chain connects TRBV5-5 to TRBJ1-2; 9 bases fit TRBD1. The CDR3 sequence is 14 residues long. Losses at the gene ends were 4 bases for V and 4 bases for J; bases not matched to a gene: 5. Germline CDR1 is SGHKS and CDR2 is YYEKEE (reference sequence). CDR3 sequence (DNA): TGTGCCAGCAGCCGGGACAGGGCTAGCTATGGCTACACCTTC. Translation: CASSRDRASYGYTF. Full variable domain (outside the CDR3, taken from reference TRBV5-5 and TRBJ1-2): DAGVTQSPTHLIKTRGQQVTLRCSPISGHKSVSWYQQVLGQGPQFIFQYYEKEERGRGNFPDRFSARQFPNYSSELNVNALLLGDSALYLCASSRDRASYGYTFGSGTRLTVV.

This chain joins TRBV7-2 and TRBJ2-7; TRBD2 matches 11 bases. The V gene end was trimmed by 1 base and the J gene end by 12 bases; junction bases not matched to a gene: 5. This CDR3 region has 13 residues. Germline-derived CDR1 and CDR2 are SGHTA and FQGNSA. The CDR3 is CASSLGGTSGWYF. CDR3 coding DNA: TGTGCCAGCAGCTTAGGGGGGACTAGCGGTTGGTACTTC.

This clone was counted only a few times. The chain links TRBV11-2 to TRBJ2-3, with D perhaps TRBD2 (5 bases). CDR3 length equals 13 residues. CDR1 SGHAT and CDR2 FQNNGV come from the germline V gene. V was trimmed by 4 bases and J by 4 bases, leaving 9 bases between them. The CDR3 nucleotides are TGTGCCAGCAGCTCCGGGGTTTCAGATACGCAGTATTTT. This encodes CASSSGVSDTQYF.

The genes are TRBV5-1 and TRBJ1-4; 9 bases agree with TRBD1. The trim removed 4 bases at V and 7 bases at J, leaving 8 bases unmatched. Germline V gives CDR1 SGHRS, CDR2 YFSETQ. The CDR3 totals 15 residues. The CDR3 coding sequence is TGCGCCAGCAGCCCGGACAGGGGCGGTGGTGAAAAACTGTTTTTT. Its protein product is CASSPDRGGGEKLFF.

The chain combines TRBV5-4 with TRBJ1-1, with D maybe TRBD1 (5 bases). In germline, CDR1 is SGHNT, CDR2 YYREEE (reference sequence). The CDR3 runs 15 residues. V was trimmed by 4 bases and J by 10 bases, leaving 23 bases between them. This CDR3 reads CASSVRIGGAERAFF. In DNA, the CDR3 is TGTGCCAGCAGCGTTCGGATTGGAGGGGCGGAGAGAGCTTTCTTT.

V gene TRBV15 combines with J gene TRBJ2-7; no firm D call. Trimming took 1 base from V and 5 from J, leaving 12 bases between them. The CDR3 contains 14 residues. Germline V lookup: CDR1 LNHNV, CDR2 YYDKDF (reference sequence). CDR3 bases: TGTGCCACCAGCAGAGGCTCCGCTACGGACGAGCAGTACTTC. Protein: CATSRGSATDEQYF.

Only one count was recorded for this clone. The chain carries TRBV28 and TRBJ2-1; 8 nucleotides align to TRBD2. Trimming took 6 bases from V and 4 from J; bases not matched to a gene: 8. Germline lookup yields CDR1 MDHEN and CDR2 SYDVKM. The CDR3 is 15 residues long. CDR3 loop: CASSPRGGGYNEQFF. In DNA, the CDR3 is TGTGCCAGCAGCCCACGGGGGGGTGGGTACAATGAGCAGTTCTTC.

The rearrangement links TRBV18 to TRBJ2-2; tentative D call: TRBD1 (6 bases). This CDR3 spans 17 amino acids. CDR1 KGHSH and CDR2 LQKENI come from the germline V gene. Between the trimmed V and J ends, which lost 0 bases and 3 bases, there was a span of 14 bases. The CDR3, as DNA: TGTGCCAGCTCACCACCGGAGAGGGGGAGATACACCGGGGAGCTGTTTTTT. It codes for CASSPPERGRYTGELFF.

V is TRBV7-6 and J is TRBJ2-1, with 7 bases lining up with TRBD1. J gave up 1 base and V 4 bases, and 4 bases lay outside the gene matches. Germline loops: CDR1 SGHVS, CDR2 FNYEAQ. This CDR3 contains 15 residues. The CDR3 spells CASSSWTGSYNEQFF. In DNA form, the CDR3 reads TGTGCCAGCAGCTCCTGGACAGGATCCTACAATGAGCAGTTCTTC.

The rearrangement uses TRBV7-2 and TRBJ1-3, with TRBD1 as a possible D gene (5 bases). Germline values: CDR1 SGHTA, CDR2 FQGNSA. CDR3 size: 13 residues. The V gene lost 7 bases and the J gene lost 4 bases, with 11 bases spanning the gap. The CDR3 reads CASTPRGGNTIYF. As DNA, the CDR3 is TGTGCCAGCACCCCTAGGGGAGGAAACACCATATATTTT.